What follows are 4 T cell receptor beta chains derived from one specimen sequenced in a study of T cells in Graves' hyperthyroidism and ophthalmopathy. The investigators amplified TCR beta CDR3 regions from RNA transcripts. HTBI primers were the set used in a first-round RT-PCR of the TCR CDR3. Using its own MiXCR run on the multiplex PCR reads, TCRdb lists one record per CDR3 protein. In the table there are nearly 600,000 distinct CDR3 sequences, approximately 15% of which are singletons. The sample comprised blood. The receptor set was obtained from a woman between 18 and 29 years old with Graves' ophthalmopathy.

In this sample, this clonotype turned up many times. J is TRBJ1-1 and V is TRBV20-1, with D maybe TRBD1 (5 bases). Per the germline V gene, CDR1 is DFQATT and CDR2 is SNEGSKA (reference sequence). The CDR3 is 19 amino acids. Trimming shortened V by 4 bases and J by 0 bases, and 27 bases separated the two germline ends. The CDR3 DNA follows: TGCAGTGCTATATCTCCACTGGGTTACAGGATCTCTATGAACACTGAAGCTTTCTTT. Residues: CSAISPLGYRISMNTEAFF.

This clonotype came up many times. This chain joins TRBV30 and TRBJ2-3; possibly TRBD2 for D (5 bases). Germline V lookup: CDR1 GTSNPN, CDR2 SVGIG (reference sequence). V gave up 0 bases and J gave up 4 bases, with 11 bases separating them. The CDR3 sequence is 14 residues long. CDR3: CAWSVGGTSDTQYF. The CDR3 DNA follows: TGTGCCTGGAGTGTCGGAGGCACATCAGATACGCAGTATTTT.

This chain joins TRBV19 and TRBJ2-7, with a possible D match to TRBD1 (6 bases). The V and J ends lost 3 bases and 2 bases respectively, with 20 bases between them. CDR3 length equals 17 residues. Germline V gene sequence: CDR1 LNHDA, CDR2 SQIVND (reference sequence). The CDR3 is CASSITRGPPRTYEQYF. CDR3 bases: TGTGCCAGTAGTATCACCAGGGGCCCGCCCCGTACCTACGAGCAGTACTTC. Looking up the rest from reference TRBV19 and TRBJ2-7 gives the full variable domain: DGGITQSPKYLFRKEGQNVTLSCEQNLNHDAMYWYRQDPGQGLRLIYYSQIVNDFQKGDIAEGYSVSREKKESFPLTVTSAQKNPTAFYLCASSITRGPPRTYEQYFGPGTRLTVT.

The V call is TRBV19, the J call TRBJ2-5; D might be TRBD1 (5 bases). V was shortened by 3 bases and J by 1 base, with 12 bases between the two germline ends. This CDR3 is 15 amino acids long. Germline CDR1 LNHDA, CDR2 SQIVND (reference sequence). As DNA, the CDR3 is TGTGCCAGTAGTATCATGTCACAGGCCCAAGAGACCCAGTACTTC. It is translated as CASSIMSQAQETQYF.